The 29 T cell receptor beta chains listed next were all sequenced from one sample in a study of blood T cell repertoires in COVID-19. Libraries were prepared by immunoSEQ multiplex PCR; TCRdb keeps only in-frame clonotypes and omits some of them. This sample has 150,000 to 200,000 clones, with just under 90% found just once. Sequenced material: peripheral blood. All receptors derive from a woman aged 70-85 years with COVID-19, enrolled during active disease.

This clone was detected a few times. The CDR3 DNA sequence: TGTGCCAGCTCACCACGCTCAGGGGGCAGTGGCTACACCTTC. Protein product: CASSPRSGGSGYTF. The chain has TRBV18 and TRBJ1-2, with 8 bases that match TRBD1. This CDR3 spans 14 amino acids. The trim removed 1 base at V and 7 bases at J, leaving 5 bases unmatched. From germline, CDR1 is KGHSH and CDR2 LQKENI.

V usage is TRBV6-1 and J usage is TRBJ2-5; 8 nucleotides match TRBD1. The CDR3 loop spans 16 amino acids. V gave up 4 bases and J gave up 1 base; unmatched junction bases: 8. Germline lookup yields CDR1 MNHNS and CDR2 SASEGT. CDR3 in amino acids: CASSARTGKSQETQYF. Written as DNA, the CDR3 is TGTGCCAGCAGTGCCCGGACAGGGAAGAGCCAAGAGACCCAGTACTTC.

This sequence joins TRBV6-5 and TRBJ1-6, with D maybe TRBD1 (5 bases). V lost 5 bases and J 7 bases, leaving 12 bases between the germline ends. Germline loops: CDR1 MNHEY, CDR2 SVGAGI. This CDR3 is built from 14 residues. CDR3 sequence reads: CASSPVWGNSPLHF. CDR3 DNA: TGTGCCAGCAGTCCCGTGTGGGGCAATTCACCCCTCCACTTT.

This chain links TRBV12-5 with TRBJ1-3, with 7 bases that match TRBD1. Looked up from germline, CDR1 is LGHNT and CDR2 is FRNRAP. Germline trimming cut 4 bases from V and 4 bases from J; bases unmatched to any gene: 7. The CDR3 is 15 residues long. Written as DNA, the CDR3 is TGTGCTAGTGGTTCGCAGGGGGTAAGGGGAAACACCATATATTTT. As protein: CASGSQGVRGNTIYF.

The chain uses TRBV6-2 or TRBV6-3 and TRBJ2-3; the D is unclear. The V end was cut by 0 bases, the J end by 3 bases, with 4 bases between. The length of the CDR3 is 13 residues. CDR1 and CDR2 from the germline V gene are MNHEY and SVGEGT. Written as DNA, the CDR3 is TGTGCCAGCAGTTACTCGACTACAGATACGCAGTATTTT. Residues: CASSYSTTDTQYF.

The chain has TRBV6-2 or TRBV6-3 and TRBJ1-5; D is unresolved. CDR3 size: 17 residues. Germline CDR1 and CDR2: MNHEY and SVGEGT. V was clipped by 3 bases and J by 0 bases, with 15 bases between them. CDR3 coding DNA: TGTGCCAGCAGTTATAGACCCACAGAGTATAGCAATCAGCCCCAGCATTTT. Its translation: CASSYRPTEYSNQPQHF.

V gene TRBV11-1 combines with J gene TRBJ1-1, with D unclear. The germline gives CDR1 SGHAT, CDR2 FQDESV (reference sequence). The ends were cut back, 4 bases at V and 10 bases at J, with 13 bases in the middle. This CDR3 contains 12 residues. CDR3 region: CASSSPRARAFF. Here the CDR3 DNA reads TGTGCCAGCAGCTCTCCGAGGGCGAGAGCTTTCTTT.

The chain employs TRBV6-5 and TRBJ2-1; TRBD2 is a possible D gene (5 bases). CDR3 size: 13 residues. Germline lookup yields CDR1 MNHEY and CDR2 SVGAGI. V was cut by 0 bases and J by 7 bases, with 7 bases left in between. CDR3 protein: CASSYSKRNEQFF. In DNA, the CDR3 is TGTGCCAGCAGTTACTCGAAGCGGAATGAGCAGTTCTTC.

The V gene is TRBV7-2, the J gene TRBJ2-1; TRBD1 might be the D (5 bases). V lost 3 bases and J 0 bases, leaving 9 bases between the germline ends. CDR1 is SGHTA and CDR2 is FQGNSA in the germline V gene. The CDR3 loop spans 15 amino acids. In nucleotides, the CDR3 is TGTGCCAGCAGCTTTTTCCAGGGCTCCTACAATGAGCAGTTCTTC. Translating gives CASSFFQGSYNEQFF. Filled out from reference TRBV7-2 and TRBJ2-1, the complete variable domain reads GAGVSQSPSNKVTEKGKDVELRCDPISGHTALYWYRQSLGQGLEFLIYFQGNSAPDKSGLPSDRFSAERTGGSVSTLTIQRTQQEDSAVYLCASSFFQGSYNEQFFGPGTRLTVL.

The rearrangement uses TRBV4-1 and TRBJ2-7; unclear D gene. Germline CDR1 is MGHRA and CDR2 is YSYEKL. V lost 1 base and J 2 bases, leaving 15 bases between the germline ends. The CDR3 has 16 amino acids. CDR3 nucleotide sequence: TGCGCCAGCAGCCAAGTAAGTGTCGAGTTCACCTACGAGCAGTACTTC. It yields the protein CASSQVSVEFTYEQYF.

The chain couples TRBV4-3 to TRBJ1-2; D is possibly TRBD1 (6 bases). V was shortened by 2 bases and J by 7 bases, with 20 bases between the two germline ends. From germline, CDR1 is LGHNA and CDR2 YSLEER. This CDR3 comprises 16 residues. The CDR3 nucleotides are TGCGCCAGCAGCCAACTCCCGGGCAGTGGGGGCATTGGCTACACCTTC. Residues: CASSQLPGSGGIGYTF.

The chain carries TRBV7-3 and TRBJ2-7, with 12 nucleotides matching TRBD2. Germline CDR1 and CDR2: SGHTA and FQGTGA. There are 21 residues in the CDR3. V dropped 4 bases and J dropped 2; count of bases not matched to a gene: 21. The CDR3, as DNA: TGTGCCAGCAGCTCAAACCATAATCTGAATCCTCGGACTAGCGGGGCCTACGAGCAGTACTTC. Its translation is CASSSNHNLNPRTSGAYEQYF.

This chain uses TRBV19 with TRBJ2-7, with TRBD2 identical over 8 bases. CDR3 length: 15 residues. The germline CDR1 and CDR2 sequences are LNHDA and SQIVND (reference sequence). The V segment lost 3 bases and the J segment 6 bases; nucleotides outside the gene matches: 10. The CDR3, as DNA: TGTGCCAGTAGTATTCAGCGGGGGCGCCTTCCCGAGCAGTACTTC. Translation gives CASSIQRGRLPEQYF.

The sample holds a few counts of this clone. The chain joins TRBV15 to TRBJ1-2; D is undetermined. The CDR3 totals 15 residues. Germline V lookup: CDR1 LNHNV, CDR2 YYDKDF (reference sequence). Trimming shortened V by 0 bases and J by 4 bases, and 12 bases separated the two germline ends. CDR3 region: CATSRDSDSLYGYTF. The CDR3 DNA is TGTGCCACCAGCAGAGATTCAGACTCGCTCTATGGCTACACCTTC.

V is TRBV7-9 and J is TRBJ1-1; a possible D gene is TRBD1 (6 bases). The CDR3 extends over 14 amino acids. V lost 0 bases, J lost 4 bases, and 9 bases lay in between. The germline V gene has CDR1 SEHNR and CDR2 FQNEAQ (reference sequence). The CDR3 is CASSLAEGGTEAFF. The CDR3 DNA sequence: TGTGCCAGCAGCTTAGCTGAAGGGGGCACTGAAGCTTTCTTT.

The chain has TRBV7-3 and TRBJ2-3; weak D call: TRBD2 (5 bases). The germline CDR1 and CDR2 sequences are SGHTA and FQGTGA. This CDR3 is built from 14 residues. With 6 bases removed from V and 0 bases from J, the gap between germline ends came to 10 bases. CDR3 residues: CASSRETSTDTQYF. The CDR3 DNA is TGTGCCAGCAGTAGGGAGACTAGCACAGATACGCAGTATTTT.

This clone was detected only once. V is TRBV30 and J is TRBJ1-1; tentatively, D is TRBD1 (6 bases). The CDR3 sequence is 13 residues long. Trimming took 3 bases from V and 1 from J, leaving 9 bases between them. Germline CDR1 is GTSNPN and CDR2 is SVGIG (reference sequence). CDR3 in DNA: TGTGCCTGGAGCCAGACAGGGAACACTGAAGCTTTCTTT. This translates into CAWSQTGNTEAFF.

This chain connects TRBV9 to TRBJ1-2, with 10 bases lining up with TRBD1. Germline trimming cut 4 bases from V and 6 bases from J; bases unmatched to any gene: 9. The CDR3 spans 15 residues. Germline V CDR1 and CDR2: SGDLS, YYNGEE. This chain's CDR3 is CASSPTPGTGDGYTF. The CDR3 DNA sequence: TGTGCCAGCAGCCCGACCCCCGGGACAGGGGATGGCTACACCTTC.

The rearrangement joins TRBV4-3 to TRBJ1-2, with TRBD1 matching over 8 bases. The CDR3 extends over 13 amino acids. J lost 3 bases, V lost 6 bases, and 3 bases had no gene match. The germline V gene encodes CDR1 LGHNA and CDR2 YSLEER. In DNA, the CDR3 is TGCGCCAGCAGGCCAGGGGGCGACTATGGCTACACCTTC. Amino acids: CASRPGGDYGYTF.

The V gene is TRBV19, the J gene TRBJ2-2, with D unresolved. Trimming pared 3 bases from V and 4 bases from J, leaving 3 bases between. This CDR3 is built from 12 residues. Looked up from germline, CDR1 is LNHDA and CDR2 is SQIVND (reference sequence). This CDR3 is CASSISTGELFF. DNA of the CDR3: TGTGCCAGTAGTATCAGCACCGGGGAGCTGTTTTTT.

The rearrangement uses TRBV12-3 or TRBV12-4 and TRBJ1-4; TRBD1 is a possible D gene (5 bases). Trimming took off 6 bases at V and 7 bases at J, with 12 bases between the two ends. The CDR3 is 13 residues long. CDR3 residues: CASSRGRGEKLFF. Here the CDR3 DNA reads TGTGCCAGCAGCCGGGGGAGGGGTGAAAAACTGTTTTTT.

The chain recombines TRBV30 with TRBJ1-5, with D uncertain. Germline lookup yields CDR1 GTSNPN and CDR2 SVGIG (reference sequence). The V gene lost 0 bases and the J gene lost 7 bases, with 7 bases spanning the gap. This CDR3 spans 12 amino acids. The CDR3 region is CAWSVLEQPQHF. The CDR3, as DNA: TGTGCCTGGAGTGTACTTGAACAGCCCCAGCATTTT.

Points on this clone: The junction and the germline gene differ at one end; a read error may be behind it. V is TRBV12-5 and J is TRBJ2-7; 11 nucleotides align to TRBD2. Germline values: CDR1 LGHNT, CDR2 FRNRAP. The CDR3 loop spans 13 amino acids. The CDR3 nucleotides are TGTGCTAGTGGTCCGAACCGACTAGCGGGATTTTCCTTC. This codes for CASGPNRLAGFSF.

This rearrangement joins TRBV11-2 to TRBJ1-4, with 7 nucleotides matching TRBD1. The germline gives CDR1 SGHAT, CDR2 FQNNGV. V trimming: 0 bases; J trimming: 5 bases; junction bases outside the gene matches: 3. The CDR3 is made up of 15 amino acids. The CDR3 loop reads CASSLEGQRNEKLFF. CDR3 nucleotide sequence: TGTGCCAGCAGCTTAGAGGGACAGCGGAATGAAAAACTGTTTTTT.

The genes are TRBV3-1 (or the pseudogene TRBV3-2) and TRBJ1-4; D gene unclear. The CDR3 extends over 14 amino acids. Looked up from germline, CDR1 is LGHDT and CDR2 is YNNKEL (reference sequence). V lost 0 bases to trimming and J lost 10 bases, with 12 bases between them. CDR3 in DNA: TGTGCCAGCAGCCAAGACGGGGTTTTGGCAAAACTGTTTTTT. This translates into CASSQDGVLAKLFF.

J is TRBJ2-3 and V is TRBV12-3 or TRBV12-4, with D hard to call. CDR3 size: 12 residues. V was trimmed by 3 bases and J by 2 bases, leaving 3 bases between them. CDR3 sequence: CASSFLTDTQYF. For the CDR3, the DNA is TGTGCCAGCAGTTTCCTCACAGATACGCAGTATTTT.

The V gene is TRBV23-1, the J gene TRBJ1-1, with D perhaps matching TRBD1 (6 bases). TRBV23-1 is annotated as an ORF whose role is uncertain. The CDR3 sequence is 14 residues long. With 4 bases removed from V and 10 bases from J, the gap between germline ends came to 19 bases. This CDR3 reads CASSPPKGGPVAFF. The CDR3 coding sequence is TGCGCCAGCAGTCCTCCGAAGGGGGGGCCAGTAGCTTTCTTT.

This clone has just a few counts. CDR3 DNA: TGTGCCAGCAGCATGGGATCTAGCGGGAGGTCCTACGAGCAGTACTTC. As protein: CASSMGSSGRSYEQYF. The chain has TRBV21-1 and TRBJ2-7; the DNA was not used to check the table's D call, TRBD2. TRBV21-1 is a listed pseudogene. CDR3 length equals 16 residues.

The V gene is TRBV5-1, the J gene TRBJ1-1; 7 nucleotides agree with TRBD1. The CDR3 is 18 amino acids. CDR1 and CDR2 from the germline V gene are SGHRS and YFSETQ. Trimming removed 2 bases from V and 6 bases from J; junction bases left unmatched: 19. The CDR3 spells CASSFFEGALLGGSEAFF. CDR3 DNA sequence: TGCGCCAGCAGCTTCTTTGAGGGGGCGTTGTTAGGAGGCTCTGAAGCTTTCTTT. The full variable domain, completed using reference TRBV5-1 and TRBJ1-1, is KAGVTQTPRYLIKTRGQQVTLSCSPISGHRSVSWYQQTPGQGLQFLFEYFSETQRNKGNFPGRFSGRQFSNSRSEMNVSTLELGDSALYLCASSFFEGALLGGSEAFFGQGTRLTVV.